One and the same sample provided the 32 T cell receptor beta chains below, sequenced in a study of early T cells in non-severe SARS-CoV-2 infection. TCRdb used MiXCR to reprocess the 5' RACE reads, holding one entry per CDR3 protein. The sample includes more than 25,000 distinct CDR3 sequences, roughly 5.6% of them seen just once. Sequenced sample: whole blood. The receptors were sampled from an adult who was a healthcare worker with PCR-confirmed SARS-CoV-2 infection or an uninfected control (not recorded which).

The gene calls are TRBV9 and TRBJ2-5, with D unclear. Trimming took 2 bases from V and 2 from J, leaving 4 bases between them. Germline V CDR1 and CDR2: SGDLS, YYNGEE. The CDR3 length is 12 residues. This CDR3 is CASSVGQETQYF. In nucleotides, the CDR3 is TGTGCCAGCAGCGTTGGTCAAGAGACCCAGTACTTC.

This clonotype was seen at least ten times. CDR3 sequence (DNA): TGTGCCAGCAGTTTGGGGTTGAACACTGAAGCTTTCTTT. Encoded protein: CASSLGLNTEAFF. The chain links TRBV28 to TRBJ1-1; D gene uncertain. Trimming removed 3 bases from V and 0 bases from J, with 5 bases in between. The CDR3 covers 13 residues. CDR1 is MDHEN and CDR2 is SYDVKM in the germline V gene. Full variable domain (remainder filled in from reference TRBV28 and TRBJ1-1): DVKVTQSSRYLVKRTGEKVFLECVQDMDHENMFWYRQDPGLGLRLIYFSYDVKMKEKGDIPEGYSVSREKKERFSLILESASTNQTSMYLCASSLGLNTEAFFGQGTRLTVV.

This clonotype turned up a few times. This rearrangement joins TRBV3-1 to TRBJ2-5; D unresolved. V dropped 0 bases and J dropped 6 bases, with 5 bases sitting between them. The CDR3 is 12 amino acids. Germline values: CDR1 LGHDT, CDR2 YNNKEL (reference sequence). CDR3 sequence reads: CASSQDRKTQYF. The CDR3 DNA reads TGTGCCAGCAGCCAAGATAGGAAGACCCAGTACTTC.

This clonotype has only a few counts. V and J are TRBV4-1 and TRBJ1-1; 8 nucleotides align to TRBD1. The V gene's germline CDR1 is MGHRA and CDR2 YSYEKL. V lost 1 base and J lost 1; bases outside the gene matches: 2. The CDR3 has 15 residues. The DNA for the CDR3 is TGCGCCAGCAGCCAAGGAGACAGGGGGAACACTGAAGCTTTCTTT. Encoded protein: CASSQGDRGNTEAFF.

This clonotype was observed at least ten times. The V and J genes are TRBV28 and TRBJ2-3; D perhaps matches TRBD1 (6 bases). CDR1 MDHEN and CDR2 SYDVKM come from the germline V gene. This CDR3 has 16 residues. With 4 bases removed from V and 3 bases from J, the gap between germline ends came to 17 bases. CDR3 residues: CASSSHRVRFTDTQYF. CDR3 sequence (DNA): TGTGCCAGCAGTTCCCACAGGGTTAGGTTTACAGATACGCAGTATTTT.

The table lists this clonotype with many counts. Here the CDR3 reads CASSLVGSGAEAFF. CDR3 nucleotide sequence: TGTGCCAGCAGTTTAGTCGGAAGTGGGGCTGAAGCTTTCTTT. The chain combines TRBV12-3 or TRBV12-4 with TRBJ1-1; unclear D gene. The CDR3 length is 14 residues. Trimming cost V 1 base and J 6 bases, with 12 bases left between them.

This clonotype was detected many times. The chain combines TRBV20-1 with TRBJ1-6; D is unclear. The V end lost 5 bases, the J end lost 7 bases, and 15 bases lay between the germline ends. Looked up from germline, CDR1 is DFQATT and CDR2 is SNEGSKA (reference sequence). The CDR3 runs to 14 residues. The CDR3 DNA reads TGCAGTGCTCCTTCGGGGAGGTTAAATTCACCCCTCCACTTT. Translated, it gives CSAPSGRLNSPLHF.

This clonotype was picked up many times. Relative to the germline gene, one junction end is altered; a read error may explain this. The chain is built from TRBV20-1 and TRBJ2-7; TRBD2 matches 8 bases. The CDR3 is 14 amino acids. Germline V gives CDR1 DFQATT, CDR2 SNEGSKA (reference sequence). CDR3 sequence (DNA): TGCAGCGCTACCGGTGGACTAGCATCCTACGAGCAGTACTTC. This translates into CSATGGLASYEQYF.

This clonotype was seen more than once but under ten times. The chain links TRBV19 to TRBJ2-1; tentatively, D is TRBD2 (6 bases). V lost 4 bases and J 7 bases, leaving 11 bases between the germline ends. The CDR3 extends over 13 amino acids. Germline loops: CDR1 LNHDA, CDR2 SQIVND (reference sequence). DNA for the CDR3: TGTGCCAGTAGTACAAGCGGGTCTAATGAGCAGTTCTTC. Amino acids: CASSTSGSNEQFF. The variable domain in full, completed from reference TRBV19 and TRBJ2-1, reads DGGITQSPKYLFRKEGQNVTLSCEQNLNHDAMYWYRQDPGQGLRLIYYSQIVNDFQKGDIAEGYSVSREKKESFPLTVTSAQKNPTAFYLCASSTSGSNEQFFGPGTRLTVL.

Comment on this clonotype: Possible read error: a much larger clone is one base away. The rearrangement joins TRBV7-9 to TRBJ2-4; D call uncertain. This CDR3 contains 15 residues. Trimming cost V 5 bases and J 0 bases, with 11 bases left between them. Germline values: CDR1 SEHNR, CDR2 FQNEAQ (reference sequence). Here the CDR3 reads CASSPNPGAKNIQYF. CDR3 nucleotide sequence: TGTGCCAGCAGCCCGAACCCAGGAGCCAAAAACATTCAGTACTTC. Variable domain in full (rest from reference TRBV7-9 and TRBJ2-4): DTGVSQNPRHKITKRGQNVTFRCDPISEHNRLYWYRQTLGQGPEFLTYFQNEAQLEKSRLLSDRFSAERPKGSFSTLEIQRTEQGDSAMYLCASSPNPGAKNIQYFGAGTRLSVL.

This clonotype was recorded at least ten times. V is TRBV2 and J is TRBJ1-1; D remains unclear. Germline CDR1 SNHLY, CDR2 FYNNEI. The ends were cut back, 6 bases at V and 6 bases at J, with 17 bases in the middle. The CDR3 contains 14 residues. The chain's CDR3 is CASSVARPPAEAFF. CDR3 nucleotides: TGTGCCAGCAGCGTAGCCCGTCCTCCCGCTGAAGCTTTCTTT.

This clonotype was seen at least ten times. The chain joins TRBV19 to TRBJ2-3; TRBD2 aligns across 12 bases. Germline assignment: CDR1 LNHDA and CDR2 SQIVND (reference sequence). CDR3 size: 15 residues. J lost 4 bases, V lost 7 bases, and 6 bases had no gene match. CDR3 amino acids: CASTLRLAGADTQYF. In DNA, the CDR3 is TGTGCCAGTACCCTCCGACTAGCGGGAGCAGATACGCAGTATTTT. Using reference TRBV19 and TRBJ2-3 for the parts outside the CDR3, the full variable domain is DGGITQSPKYLFRKEGQNVTLSCEQNLNHDAMYWYRQDPGQGLRLIYYSQIVNDFQKGDIAEGYSVSREKKESFPLTVTSAQKNPTAFYLCASTLRLAGADTQYFGPGTRLTVL.

Many counts were recorded for this clonotype. The chain has TRBV19 and TRBJ1-2, with no clear D. Trimming cost V 5 bases and J 8 bases, with 12 bases left between them. This CDR3 is 12 amino acids long. Germline V CDR1 and CDR2: LNHDA, SQIVND (reference sequence). For the CDR3, the DNA is TGTGCCAGTAGTGCCGCTTTGGGAGGCTACACCTTC. Translating it yields CASSAALGGYTF.

This clonotype was counted at least ten times. The CDR3 protein is CSATRGGKETQYF. The CDR3 DNA follows: TGCAGTGCCACCCGCGGGGGCAAAGAGACCCAGTACTTC. This rearrangement joins TRBV20-1 to TRBJ2-5; possible D gene TRBD2, 7 bases. Germline loops: CDR1 DFQATT, CDR2 SNEGSKA (reference sequence). With 6 bases removed from V and 3 bases from J, the gap between germline ends came to 14 bases. The CDR3 has 13 residues.

The sample holds many counts of this clonotype. This sequence joins TRBV4-3 and TRBJ2-7; D remains unclear. Germline loops: CDR1 LGHNA, CDR2 YSLEER. The V end was cut by 1 base, the J end by 2 bases, with 6 bases between. The CDR3 runs to 13 residues. The chain's CDR3 is CASSQGLAYEQYF. In nucleotides, the CDR3 is TGCGCCAGCAGCCAAGGACTCGCCTACGAGCAGTACTTC.

By frequency in the sample, this clonotype is medium-sized. This chain connects TRBV20-1 to TRBJ2-5; D is ambiguous. Germline V gives CDR1 DFQATT, CDR2 SNEGSKA (reference sequence). V shed 0 bases and J shed 4 bases, with 12 bases lying between them. The CDR3 contains 14 residues. Here the CDR3 reads CSAREAIIRETQYF. In DNA, the CDR3 is TGCAGTGCTAGAGAGGCGATAATCCGAGAGACCCAGTACTTC.

This chain connects TRBV12-3 or TRBV12-4 to TRBJ2-7; TRBD2 might be the D (5 bases). The CDR3 has 14 amino acids. The germline V and J ends were trimmed by 7 bases and 6 bases, with 19 bases remaining between them. CDR3 amino acids: CASTHNQDSSEQYF. DNA of the CDR3: TGTGCCAGCACCCATAACCAGGACTCTAGCGAGCAGTACTTC.

In this sample, this clonotype turned up many times. The rearrangement uses TRBV5-1 and TRBJ2-3, with D perhaps TRBD1 (6 bases). The CDR3 runs to 15 residues. Germline V gene data show CDR1 as SGHRS and CDR2 as YFSETQ. Trimming left V 2 bases short and J 0 bases short, with 10 bases between. CDR3 nucleotide sequence: TGCGCCAGCAGCTTCACAGGGCGTAGCACAGATACGCAGTATTTT. This codes for CASSFTGRSTDTQYF.

This clonotype was observed many times. At one boundary the junction diverges from the germline segment, which might be a read error. The CDR3 nucleotides read TGTGCCAGCAGCGAAGGGCTTAGGTCAGATACGCAGTATTTT. Protein sequence: CASSEGLRSDTQYF. The V and J genes are TRBV6-1 and TRBJ2-3; D gene unclear. Germline CDR1 and CDR2: MNHNS and SASEGT. This CDR3 is built from 14 residues.

This clonotype occurred many times. This chain joins TRBV27 and TRBJ2-7; TRBD1 matches at 7 bases. The J segment lost 5 bases and the V segment lost 5 bases, leaving 12 bases of the junction unmatched. The CDR3 length is 15 residues. Germline CDR1 reads MNHEY; CDR2 reads SMNVEV (reference sequence). In nucleotides, the CDR3 is TGTGCCAGCAGTGGCGTTGACAGGGTCGGTCACGAGCAGTACTTC. This sequence encodes CASSGVDRVGHEQYF.

This clonotype was detected ten times or more. This chain connects TRBV6-2 or TRBV6-3 to TRBJ2-7, with D possibly matching TRBD2 (6 bases). V was clipped by 0 bases and J by 3 bases, with 21 bases between them. Germline V lookup: CDR1 MNHEY, CDR2 SVGEGT. The CDR3 covers 18 residues. In nucleotides, the CDR3 is TGTGCCAGCAGTTACTCGACCGCGGGGACGGACCTATACTACGAGCAGTACTTC. Amino acid sequence: CASSYSTAGTDLYYEQYF.

This clonotype has at least ten counts. V gene TRBV12-2 combines with J gene TRBJ1-1; TRBD1 reflects the table's D call only, with no check against the DNA. TRBV12-2 is flagged as a pseudogene. This CDR3 has 15 amino acids. The CDR3 here is CASRLPKNRDTEAFF. CDR3 in DNA: TGTGCAAGTCGCTTACCCAAAAACAGGGACACTGAAGCTTTCTTT.

This clonotype was seen many times. The genes are TRBV4-2 and TRBJ1-6; maybe TRBD1 (5 bases). This CDR3 has 17 residues. Between the trimmed V and J ends, which lost 3 bases and 8 bases, there was a span of 20 bases. Germline CDR1 reads LGHNA; CDR2 reads YNFKEQ. CDR3 coding DNA: TGTGCCAGCAGCCAGCCGGGACCGCAGCGACGGGATTCACCCCTCCACTTT. Translated: CASSQPGPQRRDSPLHF.

The V gene is TRBV6-2 or TRBV6-3, the J gene TRBJ2-1; no definite D call. Germline V gene sequence: CDR1 MNHEY, CDR2 SVGEGT. V shed 0 bases and J shed 8 bases, with 17 bases lying between them. The CDR3 totals 16 residues. The CDR3 loop is CASSYSKVTPTDEQFF. The CDR3 DNA is TGTGCCAGCAGTTACTCGAAGGTGACGCCTACGGATGAGCAGTTCTTC.

This clonotype has more than one count but fewer than ten. The rearrangement links TRBV11-2 to TRBJ2-2; D call uncertain. The ends were cut back, 2 bases at V and 8 bases at J, with 15 bases in the middle. CDR1 is SGHAT and CDR2 is FQNNGV in the germline V gene. The CDR3 is 15 residues long. The CDR3 is CASSLRLPAAGELFF. Here the CDR3 DNA reads TGTGCCAGCAGCTTAAGGCTCCCTGCGGCTGGGGAGCTGTTTTTT. The full variable domain, completed using reference TRBV11-2 and TRBJ2-2, is EAGVAQSPRYKIIEKRQSVAFWCNPISGHATLYWYQQILGQGPKLLIQFQNNGVVDDSQLPKDRFSAERLKGVDSTLKIQPAKLEDSAVYLCASSLRLPAAGELFFGEGSRLTVL.

The sample holds many counts of this clonotype. The V and J genes are TRBV7-6 and TRBJ2-7; TRBD1 aligns across 10 bases. Germline assignment: CDR1 SGHVS and CDR2 FNYEAQ. Germline trimming cut 5 bases from V and 4 bases from J; bases unmatched to any gene: 8. This CDR3 contains 15 residues. The CDR3 nucleotides read TGTGCCAGCAGCACCCACAGGGACAGGGGATACGAGCAGTACTTC. Protein: CASSTHRDRGYEQYF.

This clonotype was found once. V gene TRBV29-1 combines with J gene TRBJ2-7, with 7 bases matching TRBD2. Looked up from germline, CDR1 is SQVTM and CDR2 is ANQGSEA. V lost 7 bases and J lost 3; bases outside the gene matches: 6. The CDR3 is 12 amino acids. CDR3: CSGRWEGYEQYF. CDR3 coding DNA: TGCAGCGGCCGGTGGGAGGGCTACGAGCAGTACTTC.

This clonotype was detected ten times or more. The V gene is TRBV12-3 or TRBV12-4, the J gene TRBJ2-3; 9 nucleotides agree with TRBD2. Trimming removed 7 bases from V and 7 bases from J; junction bases left unmatched: 6. The CDR3 length is 13 residues. CDR3 loop: CASTYSGSHTQYF. The CDR3 bases are TGTGCCAGCACCTATAGCGGGAGCCATACGCAGTATTTT.

This clonotype was counted many times. The chain links TRBV28 to TRBJ1-4, with D maybe TRBD1 (5 bases). Germline V gene sequence: CDR1 MDHEN, CDR2 SYDVKM. Trimming pared 5 bases from V and 0 bases from J, leaving 16 bases between. This CDR3 has 17 amino acids. The CDR3, as DNA: TGTGCCAGCAGTCCCGAGGGGACGGGAGCAACTAATGAAAAACTGTTTTTT. Amino acid sequence: CASSPEGTGATNEKLFF.

There are many counts of this clonotype. This chain uses TRBV29-1 with TRBJ2-5; 11 positions agree with TRBD1. CDR1 SQVTM and CDR2 ANQGSEA come from the germline V gene. V shed 7 bases and J 2 bases; nucleotides not matched to a gene: 3. There are 13 residues in the CDR3. CDR3 in DNA: TGCAGCGCCCGGGACAGGGGGCAAGAGACCCAGTACTTC. Translated: CSARDRGQETQYF.

In this sample, this clonotype turned up many times. The chain recombines TRBV5-1 with TRBJ2-7; no firm D call. The CDR3 runs 15 residues. Trimming shortened V by 0 bases and J by 3 bases, and 13 bases separated the two germline ends. Germline CDR1 SGHRS, CDR2 YFSETQ. The CDR3 here is CASSLERWILYEQYF. The CDR3 DNA sequence: TGCGCCAGCAGCTTGGAACGCTGGATCCTCTACGAGCAGTACTTC. The full variable domain, in which reference TRBV5-1 and TRBJ2-7 provide the parts outside the CDR3, is KAGVTQTPRYLIKTRGQQVTLSCSPISGHRSVSWYQQTPGQGLQFLFEYFSETQRNKGNFPGRFSGRQFSNSRSEMNVSTLELGDSALYLCASSLERWILYEQYFGPGTRLTVT.

This clonotype was seen ten or more times. CDR3 amino acids: CASSNQGIGYGYTF. CDR3 coding DNA: TGTGCCAGCAGTAATCAGGGGATCGGGTATGGCTACACCTTC. V and J are TRBV12-3 or TRBV12-4 and TRBJ1-2; tentatively, D is TRBD1 (6 bases). V was trimmed by 5 bases and J by 5 bases, leaving 15 bases between them. The CDR3 is 14 residues long.